This T cell receptor (beta chain) is drawn from a study of regulatory T cells in long-lasting Graves disease. This CDR3 is 13 amino acids long. Germline trimming cut 7 bases from V and 8 bases from J; bases unmatched to any gene: 10. The germline gives CDR1 SEHNR, CDR2 FQNEAQ (reference sequence). This clonotype was observed a handful of times. What it recognizes is unknown. Broader study findings: Researchers examined only peripheral blood and not thyroid tissue. Comparison showed that persistent patients shared more public clonotypes (2,741) than new patients (approximately 870). The study found TRBV28, TRBJ1-2 and TRBJ2-5 favored in persistent disease.

Building the TCR beta libraries relied on iRepertoire HTBI primers, and CDR3 regions underwent Arm-PCR. One entry per CDR3 protein, called by TCRdb with MiXCR from the multiplex PCR reads. The data contain about 470,000 distinct CDR3 sequences, about 22% of them seen just once; the ten biggest clones take up roughly 6.9%. The time point here: persistent/refractory GD, antithyroid drugs over 5 years with positive TRAb. From RNA extracted from PBMCs, the TCR library was made. This sequence was found in a female donor with Graves disease. The chain recombines TRBV7-9 with TRBJ1-2, with TRBD1 identical over 7 bases. The sequencing here drew on peripheral blood mononuclear cells (PBMCs), taken when the disease was refractory, from a patient treated with antithyroid drugs. CDR3 DNA: TGTGCCAGCACCCTAGGGGCAGGGGGAGGCTACACCTTC. It is translated as CASTLGAGGGYTF.